This T cell receptor beta chain was identified in a study of blood T cell repertoires in COVID-19. Study details: Specimens from acute and convalescent COVID-19 originated in the United States, Italy and Spain. Nucleic acid was either cDNA or gDNA, and it came from T cells, B-cell-depleted T cells, or PBMCs.

The V gene end was trimmed by 4 bases and the J gene end by 6 bases; junction bases not matched to a gene: 6. Germline CDR1 LNHDA, CDR2 SQIVND (reference sequence). The CDR3 has 13 residues. Original handling: Reference gene primers were amplified, and this amplification served to estimate nucleated cell counts. Method: immunoSEQ multiplex PCR; TCRdb's copy keeps in-frame clones and lacks some. V and J calls and clone size are copied from that table; D and trimming were computed from the DNA. Among 200,000 to 250,000 clones listed, about 90% were seen once. The genes are TRBV19 and TRBJ2-7; 7 bases map to TRBD1. Sequencing was performed on peripheral blood. The sequence came from a man younger than 45 with acute or convalescent COVID-19. The CDR3 DNA follows: TGTGCCAGTAGTAGAAGACAGGGTTCCGAGCAGTACTTC. As protein: CASSRRQGSEQYF.